These 28 T cell receptor beta chains were sequenced from one sample in a study of technical replicates of blood from a few donors. Some clones are missing from TCRdb's copy, which holds only in-frame ones; the method was immunoSEQ multiplex PCR. The sample lists approximately 75,000 clones; approximately 97% were seen once. Input material: T cells isolated from PBMCs. Receptors originate from a human donor in good health.

The chain links TRBV5-6 to TRBJ2-6; 14 bases agree with TRBD2. This CDR3 spans 17 amino acids. The V and J ends lost 6 bases and 2 bases, in that order; junction bases with no gene match: 4. CDR1 and CDR2 from the germline V gene are SGHDT and YYEEEE. This CDR3 is CASKTGLAGAGANVLTF. The CDR3 DNA follows: TGTGCCAGCAAGACGGGACTAGCGGGAGCTGGGGCCAACGTCCTGACTTTC.

The chain employs TRBV5-1 and TRBJ1-3, with no clear D. The germline gives CDR1 SGHRS, CDR2 YFSETQ. Trimming took 0 bases from V and 0 from J, leaving 7 bases between them. This CDR3 is built from 15 residues. CDR3 nucleotides: TGCGCCAGCAGCTTGGCAGACTACTCTGGAAACACCATATATTTT. As protein: CASSLADYSGNTIYF.

This clone has only one observation. The J gene is TRBJ1-2, the V gene TRBV11-2; no clear D gene. The germline gives CDR1 SGHAT, CDR2 FQNNGV. This CDR3 contains 16 residues. The V end lost 4 bases, the J end lost 4 bases, and 19 bases lay between the germline ends. CDR3 DNA: TGTGCCAGCAGCTCAGAGCCGGGAACTCCTCCCTATGGCTACACCTTC. It translates to CASSSEPGTPPYGYTF.

The V and J genes are TRBV13 and TRBJ2-3; D gene unclear. Germline V gene lookup returns CDR1 PRHDT and CDR2 FYEKMQ (reference sequence). V gave up 5 bases and J gave up 2 bases, with 8 bases separating them. CDR3 length equals 13 residues. This CDR3 is CASSPYATDTQYF. DNA of the CDR3: TGTGCCAGCAGCCCCTACGCCACAGATACGCAGTATTTT.

There are many counts of this clone. The rearrangement joins TRBV27 to TRBJ1-6; perhaps TRBD1 as D (5 bases). Per the germline V gene, CDR1 is MNHEY and CDR2 is SMNVEV (reference sequence). Trimming cost V 5 bases and J 9 bases, with 14 bases left between them. The CDR3 runs to 14 residues. The CDR3 loop reads CASSPTGVPSPLHF. The DNA of the CDR3 is TGTGCCAGCAGTCCCACAGGCGTTCCTTCACCCCTCCACTTT.

The V call is TRBV5-1, the J call TRBJ2-2; 13 bases line up with TRBD2. Trimming removed 1 base from V and 3 bases from J; junction bases left unmatched: 12. CDR1 SGHRS and CDR2 YFSETQ come from the germline V gene. This CDR3 is 20 amino acids long. The CDR3 sequence: CASSLNGPGLAGRYTGELFF. For the CDR3, the DNA is TGCGCCAGCAGCTTGAACGGCCCGGGACTAGCGGGAAGGTACACCGGGGAGCTGTTTTTT.

The rearrangement links TRBV5-1 to TRBJ2-7; possible D gene TRBD2, 5 bases. V lost 1 base to trimming and J lost 0 bases, with 14 bases between them. CDR1 SGHRS and CDR2 YFSETQ come from the germline V gene. CDR3 length: 16 amino acids. The CDR3: CASSLHYPGDSYEQYF. The CDR3 nucleotides are TGCGCCAGCAGCTTGCACTATCCCGGGGACTCCTACGAGCAGTACTTC.

Concerning this clone: Other nucleotide sequences from this sample produce the same CDR3. The chain couples TRBV5-4 to TRBJ2-5, with a tentative D call TRBD2 (5 bases). CDR1 is SGHNT, CDR2 YYREEE, per germline (reference sequence). Trimming pared 4 bases from V and 2 bases from J, leaving 9 bases between. CDR3 size: 13 residues. As DNA, the CDR3 is TGTGCCAGCAGCCTGTCGGGGCAAGAGACCCAGTACTTC. Translation: CASSLSGQETQYF. Variable domain in full (rest from reference TRBV5-4 and TRBJ2-5): ETGVTQSPTHLIKTRGQQVTLRCSSQSGHNTVSWYQQALGQGPQFIFQYYREEENGRGNFPPRFSGLQFPNYSSELNVNALELDDSALYLCASSLSGQETQYFGPGTRLLVL.

V and J are TRBV19 and TRBJ2-3; 11 nucleotides match TRBD2. Germline V CDR1 and CDR2: LNHDA, SQIVND (reference sequence). V gave up 5 bases and J gave up 6 bases; unmatched junction bases: 13. The CDR3 has 17 residues. CDR3 in DNA: TGTGCCAGTAGTCCCGGGGTTAGCGGGGGGGCAGCGGATACGCAGTATTTT. The encoded protein is CASSPGVSGGAADTQYF.

The chain uses TRBV29-1 and TRBJ1-2, with D perhaps matching TRBD1 (5 bases). CDR3 length: 13 amino acids. From germline, CDR1 is SQVTM and CDR2 ANQGSEA. Trimming left V 6 bases short and J 8 bases short, with 19 bases between. CDR3 sequence reads: CSVGRQGKSGYTF. The CDR3 DNA follows: TGCAGCGTGGGTCGTCAGGGAAAGAGCGGCTACACCTTC.

Written as DNA, the CDR3 is TGTGCCAGCAGCTTGTACAATCAGCCCCAGCATTTT. Translated: CASSLYNQPQHF. This chain uses TRBV7-2 with TRBJ1-5; D gene unclear. The germline V gene encodes CDR1 SGHTA and CDR2 FQGNSA. V lost 3 bases and J lost 3, with 3 bases in between. This CDR3 is 12 amino acids long.

The genes are TRBV25-1 and TRBJ2-1; D possibly corresponds to TRBD1 (6 bases). This CDR3 has 18 residues. Germline loops: CDR1 MGHDK, CDR2 SYGVNS. V was clipped by 3 bases and J by 3 bases, with 21 bases between them. The CDR3 is CASSDPGRGTGFYNEQFF. The CDR3, as DNA: TGTGCCAGCAGTGACCCTGGACGGGGTACAGGGTTCTACAATGAGCAGTTCTTC.

The chain couples TRBV27 to TRBJ2-7; 10 positions agree with TRBD1. The CDR3 extends over 12 amino acids. Germline trimming cut 5 bases from V and 8 bases from J; bases unmatched to any gene: 3. Germline V gene sequence: CDR1 MNHEY, CDR2 SMNVEV (reference sequence). As DNA, the CDR3 is TGTGCCAGCAGTGGACAGGGGGGCCAGCAGTACTTC. Protein product: CASSGQGGQQYF.

The rearrangement links TRBV5-1 to TRBJ1-5; 7 nucleotides agree with TRBD1. Germline V CDR1 and CDR2: SGHRS, YFSETQ. This CDR3 has 15 residues. Germline trimming cut 0 bases from V and 9 bases from J; bases unmatched to any gene: 9. The CDR3 reads CASSLAGTDQSPQHF. CDR3 DNA: TGCGCCAGCAGCTTGGCCGGGACAGATCAGTCGCCCCAGCATTTT.

This sequence joins TRBV6-1 and TRBJ2-1, with 7 bases lining up with TRBD2. Trimming at V came to 7 bases and at J to 3 bases, leaving 3 bases not matched to a gene. The CDR3 runs to 13 residues. Germline V CDR1 and CDR2: MNHNS, SASEGT. CDR3 DNA sequence: TGTGCCAGCACGGCTAGCGGCTACAATGAGCAGTTCTTC. Translated, it gives CASTASGYNEQFF.

In DNA form, the CDR3 reads TGCGCCAGCAGCCGGACAGCGGGAGTGAGCACCGGGGAGCTGTTTTTT. Residues: CASSRTAGVSTGELFF. V and J are TRBV4-1 and TRBJ2-2, with TRBD2 matching over 8 bases. Germline loops: CDR1 MGHRA, CDR2 YSYEKL. The CDR3 covers 16 residues. With 4 bases clipped from V and 4 bases from J, the junction kept 8 bases outside the gene matches.

This rearrangement joins TRBV29-1 to TRBJ2-3; 10 bases fit TRBD1. CDR3 length: 13 residues. V gave up 6 bases and J gave up 4 bases; unmatched junction bases: 4. CDR1 is SQVTM, CDR2 ANQGSEA, per germline. The CDR3 coding sequence is TGCAGCGTAAGGGACAGGGGCGCAGATACGCAGTATTTT. The encoded protein is CSVRDRGADTQYF.

The V and J genes are TRBV6-1 and TRBJ1-5; weak D call: TRBD1 (5 bases). CDR1 and CDR2 from the germline V gene are MNHNS and SASEGT. The CDR3 loop spans 16 amino acids. V dropped 4 bases and J dropped 5 bases, with 18 bases sitting between them. Here the CDR3 reads CASSVIKGQPYQPQHF. CDR3 nucleotides: TGTGCCAGCAGTGTTATAAAGGGGCAGCCCTATCAGCCCCAGCATTTT.

The genes are TRBV9 and TRBJ2-7, with D possibly being TRBD2 (5 bases). V lost 0 bases and J lost 3, with 10 bases in between. Looked up from germline, CDR1 is SGDLS and CDR2 is YYNGEE. There are 14 residues in the CDR3. The CDR3: CASSVEAAGYEQYF. Here the CDR3 DNA reads TGTGCCAGCAGCGTAGAAGCGGCGGGCTACGAGCAGTACTTC.

The chain employs TRBV28 and TRBJ2-1; D uncertain. CDR1 MDHEN and CDR2 SYDVKM come from the germline V gene. V shed 6 bases and J shed 4 bases, with 7 bases lying between them. CDR3 length: 12 amino acids. Here the CDR3 DNA reads TGTGCCAGCAGCCAGGTGTACAATGAGCAGTTCTTC. It translates to CASSQVYNEQFF.

This clone has only one observation. An end of the junction does not agree with germline; a read error may underlie this. The rearrangement uses TRBV7-7 and TRBJ2-1; TRBD2 matches at 15 bases. This CDR3 spans 16 amino acids. Germline CDR1 and CDR2: SSHAT and FNYEAQ (reference sequence). The CDR3 nucleotides are TGTGCTAGCAGCTCAGGACTAGCGGGGGGGCCCCGTGAGCAGTTCTTC. Translating gives CASSSGLAGGPREQFF.

The chain couples TRBV5-4 to TRBJ2-1; 12 bases line up with TRBD2. This CDR3 contains 17 residues. J was trimmed by 0 bases and V by 1 base; bases with no gene match: 2. Germline CDR1 and CDR2: SGHNT and YYREEE (reference sequence). CDR3 nucleotides: TGTGCCAGCAGCTTGACTAGCGGGGGGTACTCCTACAATGAGCAGTTCTTC. Amino acid sequence: CASSLTSGGYSYNEQFF.

The V gene is TRBV5-1, the J gene TRBJ2-5; 7 bases match TRBD1. There are 14 residues in the CDR3. V lost 0 bases and J lost 4; bases outside the gene matches: 3. CDR1 and CDR2 (germline): SGHRS, YFSETQ. The chain's CDR3 is CASSLGGQLETQYF. DNA of the CDR3: TGCGCCAGCAGCTTGGGGGGACAGTTAGAGACCCAGTACTTC. Filled out from reference TRBV5-1 and TRBJ2-5, the complete variable domain reads KAGVTQTPRYLIKTRGQQVTLSCSPISGHRSVSWYQQTPGQGLQFLFEYFSETQRNKGNFPGRFSGRQFSNSRSEMNVSTLELGDSALYLCASSLGGQLETQYFGPGTRLLVL.

V gene TRBV6-1 combines with J gene TRBJ1-2, with D unresolved. CDR1 and CDR2 from the germline V gene are MNHNS and SASEGT. This CDR3 is built from 13 residues. The V and J ends lost 7 bases and 5 bases respectively, with 14 bases between them. CDR3 residues: CASTAESIYGYTF. The CDR3 nucleotides read TGTGCCAGCACTGCAGAATCGATTTATGGCTACACCTTC.

V gene TRBV6-1 combines with J gene TRBJ2-5; 8 nucleotides align to TRBD2. The V gene end was trimmed by 6 bases and the J gene end by 1 base; junction bases not matched to a gene: 4. Germline V gives CDR1 MNHNS, CDR2 SASEGT. The CDR3 contains 14 residues. CDR3 sequence (DNA): TGTGCCAGCAGCGGGGGGGCCCCCCAAGAGACCCAGTACTTC. It translates to CASSGGAPQETQYF.

The chain combines TRBV27 with TRBJ1-5; a weak D match, TRBD1 (5 bases). The V gene lost 6 bases and the J gene lost 5 bases, with 14 bases spanning the gap. Germline V gene data show CDR1 as MNHEY and CDR2 as SMNVEV (reference sequence). This CDR3 region has 14 residues. The CDR3 sequence: CASSFLGEDQPQHF. CDR3 in DNA: TGTGCCAGCAGCTTTTTAGGGGAGGATCAGCCCCAGCATTTT.

This chain links TRBV29-1 with TRBJ2-1, with 9 bases aligning to TRBD2. This CDR3 has 17 amino acids. Germline V gene lookup returns CDR1 SQVTM and CDR2 ANQGSEA. The ends lost 3 bases at V and 0 bases at J; junction bases unmatched: 9. The CDR3 DNA is TGCAGCGTTGAGTCCAGCGGGAGGCCCAGCTCCTACAATGAGCAGTTCTTC. This encodes CSVESSGRPSSYNEQFF.

The chain joins TRBV5-4 to TRBJ2-7, with D possibly being TRBD1 (6 bases). CDR3 length equals 16 residues. Germline-derived CDR1 and CDR2 are SGHNT and YYREEE (reference sequence). V was shortened by 4 bases and J by 3 bases, with 20 bases between the two germline ends. The CDR3 coding sequence is TGTGCCAGCAGCGCGGAGAGACAGGCCCCGAACTACGAGCAGTACTTC. Its protein product is CASSAERQAPNYEQYF.